The T cell receptor (beta chain) described here comes from a study of cytomegalovirus exposure and HLA in healthy donors. The wider study: Of around 400 genotyped donors, about 81% grouped in the Caucasian-associated ancestry cluster.

The PCR contained 60 Vbeta and 13 Jbeta primers. Measured with immunoSEQ multiplex PCR; TCRdb has only the in-frame clones, and not every one. The sample yields about 98,000 clones, roughly 70% seen once. Study-level points and caveats: Accounts indicate the classifier identified cytomegalovirus status with strong specificity and sensitivity.

This clone was counted a single time. The antigen is undetermined. This clonotype was sampled from a male donor in good health and CMV-seronegative. Material: PBMCs.

CDR3 region: CAWGQGLAGNEQFF. CDR3 DNA sequence: TGTGCCTGGGGCCAGGGACTAGCGGGCAATGAGCAGTTCTTC. This chain links TRBV30 with TRBJ2-1; 12 bases agree with TRBD2. Germline lookup yields CDR1 GTSNPN and CDR2 SVGIG (reference sequence). The CDR3 contains 14 residues. J gave up 6 bases and V 5 bases, and 5 bases lay outside the gene matches. Complete variable domain (other parts from reference TRBV30 and TRBJ2-1): SQTIHQWPATLVQPVGSPLSLECTVEGTSNPNLYWYRQAAGRGLQLLFYSVGIGQISSEVPQNLSASRPQDRQFILSSKKLLLSDSGFYLCAWGQGLAGNEQFFGPGTRLTVL.